The source of this T cell receptor (beta chain) is a study of shared clonotypes between healthy human individuals. Generated by immunoSEQ multiplex PCR, the TCRdb table keeps only in-frame clones and is missing some. In the table there are 2 million to 2.5 million clones, 90% to 97% of which are singletons. CDR1 and CDR2 (germline): SGDLS, YYNGEE. The CDR3 contains 14 residues. V was clipped by 3 bases and J by 4 bases, with 11 bases between them. The sequenced sample was naive CD4+ T cells sorted from blood. Subset noted: CD45RA+ positively selected. The origin of this receptor is a man between 18 and 29 years old in good health. The gene calls are TRBV9 and TRBJ1-3; D unclear. The CDR3 region has the DNA TGTGCCAGCAGCGCCACGGGGTGGGGAAACACCATATATTTT. As protein: CASSATGWGNTIYF. Drawing the rest from reference TRBV9 and TRBJ1-3, the complete variable domain is DSGVTQTPKHLITATGQRVTLRCSPRSGDLSVYWYQQSLDQGLQFLIQYYNGEERAKGNILERFSAQQFPDLHSELNLSSLELGDSALYFCASSATGWGNTIYFGEGSWLTVV.